The rows below give T cell receptor beta chains drawn from one sample of a study of blood T cell repertoires in COVID-19. Measured with immunoSEQ multiplex PCR; TCRdb has only the in-frame clones, and not every one. Altogether about 190,000 clones are present, 88% being singletons, with the ten largest covering 3.5% to 5%. Material for sequencing was peripheral blood. The receptors were sampled from a woman under 40 with acute or convalescent COVID-19. Both conserved end residues are part of each CDR3. D genes are given only for firm matches. Clone sizes are given selectively: once, few, many, or a class where the clone is expanded.

V	size	D	J	DNA	CDR3
TRBV19	NA	NA	TRBJ1-5	TGTGCCAGTAGTCGGAGGGATCAGCCCCAGCATTTT	CASSRRDQPQHF
TRBV11-2	NA	TRBD2	TRBJ2-1	TGTGCCAGCAGCTTAGATCCTCCCAGCAGGGCTAGCGGGAGTAAGTTCTTC	CASSLDPPSRASGSKFF
TRBV27	NA	NA	TRBJ1-1	TGTGCCAGCAGTTTCATCAGGAACACTGAAGCTTTCTTT	CASSFIRNTEAFF
TRBV10-3	NA	NA	TRBJ2-7	TGTGCCATCAGTGAGTCCTCCGAGCAGTACTTC	CAISESSEQYF
TRBV11-2	once	TRBD1	TRBJ1-3	TGTGCCAGCAGCTCCCACAGGGGAGGATCAGGAAACACCATATATTTT	CASSSHRGGSGNTIYF
TRBV10-3	once	TRBD2	TRBJ2-7	TGTGCCATCAGTGAGCGTAGCGGGAGGCAGTACTTC	CAISERSGRQYF
TRBV7-9	NA	NA	TRBJ2-1	TGTGCCACAGCGTACTACAATGAGCAGTTCTTC	CATAYYNEQFF
TRBV6-5	NA	NA	TRBJ2-7	TGTGCCAGCAGTTACTCTGACGGGGAGCAGTACTTC	CASSYSDGEQYF
TRBV6-5	NA	NA	TRBJ2-7	TGTGCCAGCAGTTACTCGATTGCAAGGGGAGGCTACGAGCAGTACTTC	CASSYSIARGGYEQYF
TRBV27	NA	NA	TRBJ1-1	TGTGCCAGCAGTTTATCGGACATCGGGGGGACTGAAGCTTTCTTT	CASSLSDIGGTEAFF
TRBV5-1	NA	TRBD1	TRBJ1-5	TGCGCCAGCAGCTGGACAGGGAATAGCAATCAGCCCCAGCATTTT	CASSWTGNSNQPQHF
TRBV24-1	few	NA	TRBJ2-2	TGTGCCACCTCCCTGAACACCGGGGAGCTGTTTTTT	CATSLNTGELFF
TRBV5-1	NA	TRBD2	TRBJ2-5	TGCGCCAGCAGCGTTAGCGGGAGTCAAGAGACCCAGTACTTC	CASSVSGSQETQYF
TRBV27	NA	TRBD1	TRBJ2-7	TGTGCCAGCACCCACGGGACAGGGAATGAGCAGTACTTC	CASTHGTGNEQYF
TRBV28	NA	NA	TRBJ1-2	TGTGCCAGCAGCCCCCTCGGGAACTATGGCTACACCTTC	CASSPLGNYGYTF
TRBV7-8	NA	TRBD1	TRBJ1-3	TGTGCCAGCAGCTATAACCAGGGGGCTGGAAACACCATATATTTT	CASSYNQGAGNTIYF
TRBV9	NA	NA	TRBJ2-1	TGTGCCAGCAGCGGTAGCGGAAGCTCCTACAATGAGCAGTTCTTC	CASSGSGSSYNEQFF
TRBV30	NA	NA	TRBJ1-1	TGTGCCTGGAGTGTTCGGAGGACTGAAGCTTTCTTT	CAWSVRRTEAFF
TRBV3-1/TRBV3-2	NA	NA	TRBJ2-4	TGTGCCAGCAGCCAAGGCGGCGGCTCTAACATTCAGTACTTC	CASSQGGGSNIQYF
TRBV5-6	NA	NA	TRBJ1-3	TGTGCCAGCAGCTTGGGCAGGAACTCTGGAAACACCATATATTTT	CASSLGRNSGNTIYF
TRBV20-1	NA	NA	TRBJ2-3	TGCAGTGCGCCGGCCTGGGCCACGCAGTATTTT	CSAPAWATQYF
TRBV19	NA	TRBD1	TRBJ1-5	TGTGCCAGTAGTATAACAGGGGGCTATCAGCCCCAGCATTTT	CASSITGGYQPQHF
TRBV18	NA	NA	TRBJ1-4	TGTGCCAGCTCACCGGGGGCCGTCGTCGAAAAACTGTTTTTT	CASSPGAVVEKLFF
TRBV28	NA	NA	TRBJ1-6	TGTGCCAGCAGTTTAACACCAGGGGATTCACCCCTCCACTTT	CASSLTPGDSPLHF
TRBV10-1	NA	TRBD1	TRBJ2-7	TGCGCCAGCAGTGATAACGGACAGGGGGTCGGCGAGCAGTACTTC	CASSDNGQGVGEQYF
TRBV5-5	NA	TRBD2	TRBJ2-5	TGTGCCAGCAGCTTGGGTTTTATGGCGGGAGAAGTGGAGACCCAGTACTTC	CASSLGFMAGEVETQYF
TRBV2	NA	NA	TRBJ2-7	TGTGCCAGCAGGCCGGGACACTCCTACGAGCAGTACTTC	CASRPGHSYEQYF
TRBV5-4	NA	NA	TRBJ1-2	TGTGCCAGCAGCTTGGAACAGGGAATTAGCTACACCTTC	CASSLEQGISYTF
TRBV7-9	NA	NA	TRBJ2-7	TGTGCCAGCAGCTTTTATTTCGGCTACGAGCAGTACTTC	CASSFYFGYEQYF
TRBV11-2	NA	NA	TRBJ2-5	TGTGCCAGCAGCTTAGTGGCCCAGGGAGAGACCCAGTACTTC	CASSLVAQGETQYF
TRBV19	NA	TRBD2	TRBJ2-7	TGTGCCAGTAGTATGGGACTACCGGTTCTCTACGAGCAGTACTTC	CASSMGLPVLYEQYF
TRBV30	NA	TRBD1	TRBJ1-4	TGTGCCTGGAGTTATTCCGGGACAGGGAACGAAAAACTGTTTTTT	CAWSYSGTGNEKLFF
TRBV6-5	NA	NA	TRBJ2-3	TGTGCCAGCAGAGGGGGACCCACAGATACGCAGTATTTT	CASRGGPTDTQYF
TRBV3-1/TRBV3-2	NA	NA	TRBJ1-3	TGTGCCAGCAGCCAAGATGCGGGGGCTGGAAACACCATATATTTT	CASSQDAGAGNTIYF
TRBV29-1	NA	NA	TRBJ1-1	TGCAGCGTTAGGGGCAGATTGAACACTGAAGCTTTCTTT	CSVRGRLNTEAFF
TRBV3-1/TRBV3-2	NA	NA	TRBJ2-2	TGTGCCAGCAGCCATACTAGCATTGGCGGGGAGCTGTTTTTT	CASSHTSIGGELFF
TRBV11-2	NA	NA	TRBJ1-1	TGTGCCAGCAGCTTAGTTGGGCGGGTGGGGAACACTGAAGCTTTCTTT	CASSLVGRVGNTEAFF
TRBV5-6	NA	TRBD2	TRBJ2-1	TGTGCCAGCAGCTTTAGTCGGACTAGCGGGTACAATGAGCAGTTCTTC	CASSFSRTSGYNEQFF
TRBV7-9	NA	TRBD1	TRBJ2-7	TGTGCCAGCAGCTTAGTCGGACAGGGAAGGAGGTACGAGCAGTACTTC	CASSLVGQGRRYEQYF
TRBV28	NA	TRBD2	TRBJ2-1	TGTGCCAGCAGACAAGGGACTAGCGGGAGGGCGTTGTTCTTC	CASRQGTSGRALFF
TRBV27	NA	NA	TRBJ2-7	TGTGCCAGCAGGGACCGCCCCGGGGTAAAATCCTACGAGCAGTACTTC	CASRDRPGVKSYEQYF
TRBV29-1	NA	NA	TRBJ2-1	TGCAGCGCAGCGTATAGCGACTATGAGCAGTTCTTC	CSAAYSDYEQFF
TRBV9	NA	NA	TRBJ1-3	TGTGCCAGCAGCGTAGGTCCGGTGAACACCATATATTTT	CASSVGPVNTIYF
TRBV15	NA	NA	TRBJ2-2	TGTGCCACCAGCAGAGCGACCGGGGAGCTGTTTTTT	CATSRATGELFF
TRBV5-1	NA	TRBD2	TRBJ2-2	TGCGCCAGCAGCTTGGGAGCGGGAGGGCCGTACACCGGGGAGCTGTTTTTT	CASSLGAGGPYTGELFF
TRBV11-2	NA	TRBD1	TRBJ2-1	TGTGCCAGCAGCTTAGACAGGGGGAGTTACAATGAGCAGTTCTTC	CASSLDRGSYNEQFF